The source of this TCR beta chain is a study of cytomegalovirus exposure and HLA in healthy donors. Study background: From HLA-typed donors, an early data release held some 80 million unique TCRs.

V lost 5 bases and J 9 bases, leaving 12 bases between the germline ends. CDR1 and CDR2 from the germline V gene are SGHDT and YYEEEE. This CDR3 spans 13 amino acids. In regard to this clone: Its matching antigen is unknown.

The primer mix had 60 Vbeta and 13 Jbeta primers. Repertoires were generated with immunoSEQ multiplex PCR, while TCRdb's copy carries only in-frame clones and drops some. Here the sample spans roughly 140,000 clones, 80% to 90% being singletons. Study-wide findings and caveats: Per a prior analysis, the majority of TCR beta V segments were productive roughly 90% or roughly 30% of the time.

Material for sequencing was PBMCs. This TCR came from a woman between 40 and 55 years old in good health and CMV-seropositive. V gene TRBV5-6 combines with J gene TRBJ1-6; D may be TRBD1 (5 bases). The CDR3: CASSPGRGSPLHF. The DNA for the CDR3 is TGTGCCAGCAGTCCGGGGCGGGGTTCACCCCTCCACTTT.